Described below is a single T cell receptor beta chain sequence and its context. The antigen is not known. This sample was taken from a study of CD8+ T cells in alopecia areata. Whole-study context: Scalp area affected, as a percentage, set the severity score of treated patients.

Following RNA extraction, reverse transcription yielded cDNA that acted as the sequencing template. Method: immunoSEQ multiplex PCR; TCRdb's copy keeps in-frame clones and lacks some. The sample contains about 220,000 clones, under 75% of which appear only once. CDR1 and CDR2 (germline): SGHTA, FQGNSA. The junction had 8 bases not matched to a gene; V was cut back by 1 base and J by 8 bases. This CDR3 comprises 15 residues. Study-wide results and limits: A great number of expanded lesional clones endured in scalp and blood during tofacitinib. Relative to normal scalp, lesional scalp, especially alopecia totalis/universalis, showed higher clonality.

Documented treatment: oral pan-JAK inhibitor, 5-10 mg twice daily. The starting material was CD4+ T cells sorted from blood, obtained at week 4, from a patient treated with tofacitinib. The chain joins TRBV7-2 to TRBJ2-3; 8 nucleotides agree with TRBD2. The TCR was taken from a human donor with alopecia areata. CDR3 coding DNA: TGTGCCAGCAGCTTAGAGGGTCTTGCGGGGGGTACGCAGTATTTT. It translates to CASSLEGLAGGTQYF.